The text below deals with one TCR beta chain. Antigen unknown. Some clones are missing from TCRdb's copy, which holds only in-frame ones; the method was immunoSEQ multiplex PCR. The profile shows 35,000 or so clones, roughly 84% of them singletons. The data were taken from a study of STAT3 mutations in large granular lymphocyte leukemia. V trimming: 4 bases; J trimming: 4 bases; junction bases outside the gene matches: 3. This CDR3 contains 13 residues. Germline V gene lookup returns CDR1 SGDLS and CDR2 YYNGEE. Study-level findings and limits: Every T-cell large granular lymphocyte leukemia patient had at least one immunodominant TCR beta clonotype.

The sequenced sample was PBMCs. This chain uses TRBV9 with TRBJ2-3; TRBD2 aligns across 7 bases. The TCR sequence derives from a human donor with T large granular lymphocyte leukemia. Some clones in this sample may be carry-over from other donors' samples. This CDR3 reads CASSTTSPDTQYF. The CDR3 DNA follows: TGTGCCAGCAGCACGACTAGCCCAGATACGCAGTATTTT. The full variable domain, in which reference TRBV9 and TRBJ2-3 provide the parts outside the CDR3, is DSGVTQTPKHLITATGQRVTLRCSPRSGDLSVYWYQQSLDQGLQFLIQYYNGEERAKGNILERFSAQQFPDLHSELNLSSLELGDSALYFCASSTTSPDTQYFGPGTRLTVL.